These 15 T cell receptor beta chains were all obtained from the same sample, sequenced in a study of T cell changes during pregnancy in multiple sclerosis. Only in-frame clones appear in the TCRdb table, and some are missing; sequencing was by immunoSEQ multiplex PCR. The sample lists fewer than 85,000 clones; 80% to 95% were seen once. This sample comprised peripheral blood, obtained in the second trimester of pregnancy. The receptors here all came from a female donor with multiple sclerosis, enrolled in a pregnancy study.

The chain couples TRBV18 to TRBJ2-1; D might be TRBD2 (6 bases). The length of the CDR3 is 16 residues. Trimming took 2 bases from V and 2 from J, leaving 13 bases between them. Germline CDR1 KGHSH, CDR2 LQKENI. Here the CDR3 DNA reads TGTGCCAGCTCACCAGACCCCGGGAGCGCCTACAATGAGCAGTTCTTC. Encoded protein: CASSPDPGSAYNEQFF. Drawing the rest from reference TRBV18 and TRBJ2-1, the complete variable domain is NAGVMQNPRHLVRRRGQEARLRCSPMKGHSHVYWYRQLPEEGLKFMVYLQKENIIDESGMPKERFSAEFPKEGPSILRIQQVVRGDSAAYFCASSPDPGSAYNEQFFGPGTRLTVL.

The chain uses TRBV2 and TRBJ1-2; the match to TRBD1 covers 8 bases. The junction had 11 bases not matched to a gene; V was cut back by 7 bases and J by 4 bases. This CDR3 has 15 residues. Germline CDR1 SNHLY, CDR2 FYNNEI. The CDR3 DNA sequence: TGTGCCAGCACCTCTAGGACAGGGACGGGCTATGGCTACACCTTC. Protein sequence: CASTSRTGTGYGYTF.

The rearrangement joins TRBV18 to TRBJ1-4; D is ambiguous. V was clipped by 0 bases and J by 0 bases, with 5 bases between them. The length of the CDR3 is 15 residues. Looked up from germline, CDR1 is KGHSH and CDR2 is LQKENI. For the CDR3, the DNA is TGTGCCAGCTCACCACCCTTTGCAACTAATGAAAAACTGTTTTTT. Protein: CASSPPFATNEKLFF.

V is TRBV28 and J is TRBJ2-3, with TRBD2 matching 10 bases. Per the germline V gene, CDR1 is MDHEN and CDR2 is SYDVKM. The CDR3 contains 17 residues. Trimming cost V 6 bases and J 2 bases; bases outside gene matches: 11. CDR3 nucleotide sequence: TGTGCCAGCAGCTCATTCGGGACTAGCGAATACACAGATACGCAGTATTTT. Translated: CASSSFGTSEYTDTQYF.

A note on this clone: Its ends do not fully match the called genes, so a read error is possible. The V call is TRBV7-7, the J call TRBJ1-1; maybe TRBD1 (6 bases). Looked up from germline, CDR1 is SSHAT and CDR2 is FNYEAQ (reference sequence). The CDR3 extends over 13 amino acids. CDR3 sequence (DNA): TGTGCTAGCAGCTTGAACAGGGATACTGAAGCTTTCTTT. This sequence encodes CASSLNRDTEAFF. Combining the CDR3 with reference TRBV7-7 and TRBJ1-1 gives the whole variable domain GAGVSQSPRYKVTKRGQDVTLRCDPISSHATLYWYQQALGQGPEFLTYFNYEAQPDKSGLPSDRFSAERPEGSISTLTIQRTEQRDSAMYRCASSLNRDTEAFFGQGTRLTVV.

The V and J genes are TRBV19 and TRBJ1-2, with D maybe TRBD1 (5 bases). Trimming removed 4 bases from V and 3 bases from J, with 9 bases in between. The CDR3 spans 13 residues. CDR1 is LNHDA and CDR2 is SQIVND in the germline V gene (reference sequence). CDR3 protein: CASSKGSHYGYTF. CDR3 in DNA: TGTGCCAGTAGTAAGGGGTCTCACTATGGCTACACCTTC. Combining the CDR3 with reference TRBV19 and TRBJ1-2 gives the whole variable domain DGGITQSPKYLFRKEGQNVTLSCEQNLNHDAMYWYRQDPGQGLRLIYYSQIVNDFQKGDIAEGYSVSREKKESFPLTVTSAQKNPTAFYLCASSKGSHYGYTFGSGTRLTVV.

The chain combines TRBV5-1 with TRBJ2-3, with D hard to call. The CDR3 consists of 13 residues. The V and J ends lost 4 bases and 2 bases respectively, with 8 bases between them. The germline V gene has CDR1 SGHRS and CDR2 YFSETQ. CDR3 nucleotides: TGCGCCAGCAGCCCTTCTAACACAGATACGCAGTATTTT. Translating gives CASSPSNTDTQYF.

The V call is TRBV7-6, the J call TRBJ2-1; 13 nucleotides match TRBD2. V lost 5 bases, J lost 4 bases, and 8 bases stayed unmatched. CDR3 size: 17 residues. The V gene's germline CDR1 is SGHVS and CDR2 FNYEAQ. The CDR3 loop is CASSQTSGRNGYNEQFF. In nucleotides, the CDR3 is TGTGCCAGCAGCCAGACTAGCGGGAGGAACGGTTACAATGAGCAGTTCTTC.

The genes are TRBV11-1 and TRBJ2-7; TRBD1 aligns across 7 bases. The CDR3 is 12 amino acids. V was pared by 10 bases and J by 0 bases, with 3 bases of the junction left unmatched. Germline assignment: CDR1 SGHAT and CDR2 FQDESV (reference sequence). CDR3 coding DNA: TGTGCCACGGGACAGTACTCCTACGAGCAGTACTTC. Amino acids: CATGQYSYEQYF.

The chain links TRBV27 to TRBJ2-1, with D maybe TRBD2 (5 bases). Germline loops: CDR1 MNHEY, CDR2 SMNVEV (reference sequence). The CDR3 sequence is 13 residues long. With 2 bases removed from V and 6 bases from J, the gap between germline ends came to 8 bases. The CDR3 sequence is CASSLRGSNEQFF. The CDR3 region has the DNA TGTGCCAGCAGTTTACGGGGATCCAATGAGCAGTTCTTC.

DNA of the CDR3: TGTGCCAGCAGTGAAGTGCAGCAGGGCCCCACAGATACGCAGTATTTT. Protein sequence: CASSEVQQGPTDTQYF. V usage is TRBV6-1 and J usage is TRBJ2-3; maybe TRBD1 (5 bases). This CDR3 comprises 16 residues. CDR1 is MNHNS, CDR2 SASEGT, per germline. V lost 1 base and J 2 bases, leaving 13 bases between the germline ends.

This chain uses TRBV28 with TRBJ1-2; 8 nucleotides line up with TRBD1. Germline-derived CDR1 and CDR2 are MDHEN and SYDVKM. The trim removed 10 bases at V and 5 bases at J, leaving 15 bases unmatched. The CDR3 spans 15 residues. The CDR3 sequence: CAILGSRGLGYGYTF. As DNA, the CDR3 is TGTGCCATTCTCGGTTCCAGGGGGCTGGGGTATGGCTACACCTTC.

The chain couples TRBV5-1 to TRBJ1-6, with TRBD1 matching over 8 bases. J lost 10 bases, V lost 4 bases, and 4 bases had no gene match. This CDR3 comprises 13 residues. Germline V gives CDR1 SGHRS, CDR2 YFSETQ. The CDR3 sequence: CASSPGDRSPLHF. CDR3 DNA: TGCGCCAGCAGCCCCGGGGACAGGTCACCCCTCCACTTT.

The genes are TRBV2 and TRBJ1-1, with a possible D match to TRBD1 (5 bases). This CDR3 region has 15 residues. Trimming removed 6 bases at V and 1 base at J, with 15 bases between. CDR1 is SNHLY and CDR2 is FYNNEI in the germline V gene. The CDR3 DNA reads TGTGCCAGCAGGCCTAGACAGCGAGAGAACACTGAAGCTTTCTTT. It is translated as CASRPRQRENTEAFF.

The chain combines TRBV19 with TRBJ2-5, with a possible D match to TRBD1 (5 bases). The CDR3 is 14 amino acids. Between the trimmed V and J ends, which lost 2 bases and 2 bases, there was a span of 9 bases. The germline gives CDR1 LNHDA, CDR2 SQIVND (reference sequence). Here the CDR3 DNA reads TGTGCCAGTAGTATATATGGGGCTCAAGAGACCCAGTACTTC. This codes for CASSIYGAQETQYF.